These 29 T cell receptor beta chains were all obtained from the same sample, sequenced in a study of cytomegalovirus exposure and HLA in healthy donors. The primer mix had 60 Vbeta and 13 Jbeta primers. The data were produced by immunoSEQ multiplex PCR, yet TCRdb's version contains in-frame clones alone and is incomplete. The sample holds roughly 150,000 clones, around 86% seen once. Input material: PBMCs. The receptors come from a male donor in good health and CMV-seronegative.

The chain joins TRBV11-1 to TRBJ1-1; D not resolved. In germline, CDR1 is SGHAT, CDR2 FQDESV (reference sequence). Trimming cost V 1 base and J 2 bases, with 8 bases left between them. CDR3 length: 14 residues. The CDR3 DNA sequence: TGTGCCAGCAGCTTAGAATACAGTAACACTGAAGCTTTCTTT. Protein product: CASSLEYSNTEAFF.

The J gene is TRBJ2-5, the V gene TRBV11-2, with D perhaps TRBD2 (5 bases). The CDR3 sequence is 13 residues long. Trimming removed 5 bases from V and 1 base from J, with 8 bases in between. CDR1 SGHAT and CDR2 FQNNGV come from the germline V gene. The DNA for the CDR3 is TGTGCCAGCAGCACCGGGATCCAAGAGACCCAGTACTTC. This sequence encodes CASSTGIQETQYF.

The chain links TRBV11-2 to TRBJ2-4, with TRBD1 matching 8 bases. CDR1 is SGHAT, CDR2 FQNNGV, per germline. CDR3 length: 14 amino acids. The V segment lost 4 bases and the J segment 4 bases; nucleotides outside the gene matches: 3. The CDR3 is CASSSRQGKNIQYF. Here the CDR3 DNA reads TGTGCCAGCAGCTCCAGACAGGGGAAAAACATTCAGTACTTC.

The V gene is TRBV30, the J gene TRBJ1-2, with D unresolved. The ends were cut back, 3 bases at V and 7 bases at J, with 9 bases in the middle. The V gene's germline CDR1 is GTSNPN and CDR2 SVGIG (reference sequence). The CDR3 is 11 amino acids. The CDR3 sequence: CAWSLLSGYTF. The CDR3 nucleotides read TGTGCCTGGAGCCTATTGAGTGGCTACACCTTC.

The chain employs TRBV19 and TRBJ1-6, with a tentative D call TRBD1 (5 bases). Trimming removed 0 bases at V and 13 bases at J, with 10 bases between. The germline gives CDR1 LNHDA, CDR2 SQIVND (reference sequence). The CDR3 totals 13 residues. The CDR3 nucleotides are TGTGCCAGTAGTATAGAACCGGGGGAGCCCCTCCACTTT. Protein product: CASSIEPGEPLHF.

The chain links TRBV28 to TRBJ2-7; weak D call: TRBD1 (5 bases). The V end lost 7 bases, the J end lost 2 bases, and 12 bases lay between the germline ends. CDR3 length: 13 amino acids. Germline-derived CDR1 and CDR2 are MDHEN and SYDVKM. The CDR3 sequence: CASKTQGAYEQYF. The CDR3 DNA reads TGTGCCAGCAAAACCCAGGGTGCCTACGAGCAGTACTTC. The full variable domain, rest sourced from reference TRBV28 and TRBJ2-7, is DVKVTQSSRYLVKRTGEKVFLECVQDMDHENMFWYRQDPGLGLRLIYFSYDVKMKEKGDIPEGYSVSREKKERFSLILESASTNQTSMYLCASKTQGAYEQYFGPGTRLTVT.

In its sample, this clone was seen once. The rearrangement joins TRBV30 to TRBJ1-1, with no clear D. This CDR3 contains 11 residues. The V end was cut by 1 base, the J end by 3 bases, with 3 bases between. Germline CDR1 GTSNPN, CDR2 SVGIG (reference sequence). Written as DNA, the CDR3 is TGTGCCTGGAGTGCGTACACTGAAGCTTTCTTT. Translated: CAWSAYTEAFF.

The CDR3 sequence: CASSFRDRTSSTDTQYF. The CDR3 DNA reads as TGTGCCAGCAGCTTCCGGGACAGAACCTCTAGCACAGATACGCAGTATTTT. The V call is TRBV7-2, the J call TRBJ2-3; 7 positions agree with TRBD1. The CDR3 consists of 17 residues. Trimming cost V 3 bases and J 0 bases; bases outside gene matches: 9. Germline loops: CDR1 SGHTA, CDR2 FQGNSA. Full variable domain (rest looked up from reference TRBV7-2 and TRBJ2-3): GAGVSQSPSNKVTEKGKDVELRCDPISGHTALYWYRQSLGQGLEFLIYFQGNSAPDKSGLPSDRFSAERTGGSVSTLTIQRTQQEDSAVYLCASSFRDRTSSTDTQYFGPGTRLTVL.

The chain has TRBV11-2 and TRBJ2-1; D may be TRBD1 (5 bases). Germline values: CDR1 SGHAT, CDR2 FQNNGV. The germline V and J ends were trimmed by 2 bases and 1 base, with 15 bases remaining between them. This CDR3 is built from 17 residues. The CDR3 sequence: CASSLYGPGISYNEQFF. The CDR3, as DNA: TGTGCCAGCAGCTTATACGGGCCAGGGATATCCTACAATGAGCAGTTCTTC.

There are a few counts of this clone. This chain uses TRBV5-8 with TRBJ2-5; possible D gene TRBD1, 5 bases. The V and J ends lost 2 bases and 4 bases respectively, with 9 bases between them. CDR1 and CDR2 from the germline V gene are SGHTS and YDEGEE. The CDR3 is 13 amino acids. DNA of the CDR3: TGTGCCAGCAGCTTTAACAGGCGAGAGACCCAGTACTTC. Protein: CASSFNRRETQYF.

In its sample, this clone was seen a few times. The V call is TRBV5-1, the J call TRBJ2-1; TRBD1 matches at 9 bases. The ends lost 0 bases at V and 7 bases at J; junction bases unmatched: 8. CDR3 length: 16 amino acids. Germline CDR1 is SGHRS and CDR2 is YFSETQ. CDR3 sequence: CASSLGTGGAGNEQFF. The CDR3 region has the DNA TGCGCCAGCAGCTTGGGTACAGGGGGCGCCGGAAATGAGCAGTTCTTC.

The chain recombines TRBV4-1 with TRBJ2-5; possibly TRBD1 for D (5 bases). The V and J ends lost 0 bases and 6 bases respectively, with 17 bases between them. Germline-derived CDR1 and CDR2 are MGHRA and YSYEKL. The length of the CDR3 is 16 residues. CDR3: CASSQDFGAIGKTQYF. The CDR3 DNA sequence: TGCGCCAGCAGCCAAGACTTTGGGGCAATCGGAAAGACCCAGTACTTC.

CDR3 DNA: TGTGCCAGCACCCTGACAGTAACTAGCACAGATACGCAGTATTTT. Protein sequence: CASTLTVTSTDTQYF. The rearrangement links TRBV5-4 to TRBJ2-3, with TRBD1 as a possible D gene (5 bases). Germline loops: CDR1 SGHNT, CDR2 YYREEE (reference sequence). V was shortened by 6 bases and J by 0 bases, with 14 bases between the two germline ends. CDR3 size: 15 residues.

The chain recombines TRBV12-5 with TRBJ2-3; D is unclear. This CDR3 region has 13 residues. From germline, CDR1 is LGHNT and CDR2 FRNRAP. V was pared by 5 bases and J by 6 bases, with 12 bases between. For the CDR3, the DNA is TGTGCTAGTGGTCCCCTGCCCGGGGATACGCAGTATTTT. Translation gives CASGPLPGDTQYF.

A word on this clone: The junction departs from germline at one end; a sequencing error may be responsible. This chain connects TRBV10-3 to TRBJ1-2; perhaps TRBD1 as D (6 bases). The CDR3 length is 14 residues. CDR1 ENHRY and CDR2 SYGVKD come from the germline V gene. Here the CDR3 reads CAISGAGATYGHTF. The CDR3 region has the DNA TGTGCCATCAGTGGGGCAGGGGCGACCTATGGCCACACCTTC.

The chain carries TRBV5-1 and TRBJ2-2; D might be TRBD2 (5 bases). V was cut by 2 bases and J by 7 bases, with 9 bases left in between. CDR3 length: 13 amino acids. Germline CDR1 is SGHRS and CDR2 is YFSETQ. This CDR3 reads CASSLSRGGELFF. The CDR3 DNA sequence: TGCGCCAGCAGCTTAAGCCGGGGCGGGGAGCTGTTTTTT.

The V gene is TRBV10-3, the J gene TRBJ1-1, with 8 bases fitting TRBD1. V lost 5 bases, J lost 1 base, and 9 bases stayed unmatched. The germline V gene has CDR1 ENHRY and CDR2 SYGVKD. The CDR3 is made up of 16 amino acids. The CDR3 loop reads CAISLQGAAANTEAFF. As DNA, the CDR3 is TGTGCCATCAGTCTCCAGGGGGCCGCTGCGAACACTGAAGCTTTCTTT.

The chain uses TRBV19 and TRBJ1-2; 8 bases map to TRBD1. Germline CDR1 LNHDA, CDR2 SQIVND (reference sequence). J gave up 3 bases and V 7 bases, and 13 bases lay outside the gene matches. The CDR3 totals 16 residues. This CDR3 reads CASNARGTGSHYGYTF. CDR3 DNA sequence: TGTGCCAGTAACGCCCGTGGGACAGGCTCCCACTATGGCTACACCTTC.

The chain carries TRBV2 and TRBJ1-1; 8 nucleotides line up with TRBD1. The CDR3 totals 13 residues. Germline V gene data show CDR1 as SNHLY and CDR2 as FYNNEI. After removal of 6 bases from V and 4 bases from J, the junction contained 4 bases not matched to a gene. CDR3 sequence reads: CASRTGGFTEAFF. CDR3 DNA: TGTGCCAGCAGAACAGGGGGGTTCACTGAAGCTTTCTTT.

The chain joins TRBV25-1 to TRBJ1-1; a weak D match, TRBD1 (6 bases). Trimming removed 2 bases from V and 5 bases from J, with 12 bases in between. CDR3 length: 14 amino acids. Germline V CDR1 and CDR2: MGHDK, SYGVNS. CDR3 in amino acids: CASSEPGVRTEAFF. In nucleotides, the CDR3 is TGTGCCAGCAGTGAACCAGGGGTAAGGACTGAAGCTTTCTTT. Drawing the rest from reference TRBV25-1 and TRBJ1-1, the complete variable domain is EADIYQTPRYLVIGTGKKITLECSQTMGHDKMYWYQQDPGMELHLIHYSYGVNSTEKGDLSSESTVSRIRTEHFPLTLESARPSHTSQYLCASSEPGVRTEAFFGQGTRLTVV.

The chain employs TRBV5-1 and TRBJ2-6; no clear D gene. This CDR3 is 15 amino acids long. The V end was cut by 0 bases, the J end by 0 bases, with 4 bases between. The germline V gene has CDR1 SGHRS and CDR2 YFSETQ. The CDR3 here is CASSLVSSGANVLTF. The CDR3 DNA is TGCGCCAGCAGCTTGGTATCCTCTGGGGCCAACGTCCTGACTTTC.

This rearrangement joins TRBV5-1 to TRBJ1-1; perhaps TRBD1 as D (5 bases). The ends were cut back, 0 bases at V and 3 bases at J, with 15 bases in the middle. This CDR3 region has 16 residues. Per the germline V gene, CDR1 is SGHRS and CDR2 is YFSETQ. For the CDR3, the DNA is TGCGCCAGCAGCTTGGATGGGCGGGGGGGGGACACTGAAGCTTTCTTT. The encoded protein is CASSLDGRGGDTEAFF.

This clone was recorded a few times. V and J are TRBV7-9 and TRBJ1-1; D not resolved. The CDR3 length is 15 residues. Germline V gene sequence: CDR1 SEHNR, CDR2 FQNEAQ (reference sequence). Trimming left V 4 bases short and J 1 base short, with 13 bases between. The CDR3 nucleotides read TGTGCCAGCAGCTCATCGTCGTCTAGGAACACTGAAGCTTTCTTT. Translation gives CASSSSSSRNTEAFF.

The chain carries TRBV5-6 and TRBJ1-1; D possibly corresponds to TRBD1 (6 bases). Germline V gene lookup returns CDR1 SGHDT and CDR2 YYEEEE. This CDR3 spans 12 amino acids. Trimming left V 2 bases short and J 8 bases short, with 10 bases between. The CDR3 sequence is CASSFTGTEAFF. In nucleotides, the CDR3 is TGTGCCAGCAGCTTTACCGGGACAGAAGCTTTCTTT.

This sequence joins TRBV6-1 and TRBJ2-5; 13 nucleotides line up with TRBD2. Germline trimming cut 6 bases from V and 2 bases from J; bases unmatched to any gene: 3. This CDR3 contains 15 residues. The germline CDR1 and CDR2 sequences are MNHNS and SASEGT. This CDR3 reads CASSVGLAGQETQYF. The CDR3 bases are TGTGCCAGCAGCGTGGGACTAGCGGGGCAAGAGACCCAGTACTTC.

The chain has TRBV6-5 and TRBJ1-2, with 8 bases fitting TRBD1. CDR3 length equals 14 residues. V dropped 6 bases and J dropped 4; count of bases not matched to a gene: 7. CDR1 is MNHEY, CDR2 SVGAGI, per germline. The CDR3 DNA is TGTGCCAGCAGCCGAGGACAGGGAGGCTATGGCTACACCTTC. This codes for CASSRGQGGYGYTF.

This clone appeared a single time. The J gene is TRBJ1-3, the V gene TRBV7-2, with unresolved D. The CDR3 length is 14 residues. Germline values: CDR1 SGHTA, CDR2 FQGNSA. Trimming pared 4 bases from V and 4 bases from J, leaving 11 bases between. The CDR3 nucleotides are TGTGCCAGCAGCTCTAGCAGGTCCGGAAACACCATATATTTT. Its translation: CASSSSRSGNTIYF.

This chain uses TRBV15 with TRBJ1-2; D gene unclear. The germline gives CDR1 LNHNV, CDR2 YYDKDF (reference sequence). This CDR3 region has 12 residues. V was trimmed by 1 base and J by 7 bases, leaving 7 bases between them. The CDR3 region has the DNA TGTGCCACCAGCAGAGGGAGTGTTGGCTACACCTTC. It yields the protein CATSRGSVGYTF. Filled out from reference TRBV15 and TRBJ1-2, the complete variable domain reads DAMVIQNPRYQVTQFGKPVTLSCSQTLNHNVMYWYQQKSSQAPKLLFHYYDKDFNNEADTPDNFQSRRPNTSFCFLDIRSPGLGDTAMYLCATSRGSVGYTFGSGTRLTVV.

The chain recombines TRBV5-1 with TRBJ2-3, with a possible D match to TRBD2 (7 bases). In germline, CDR1 is SGHRS, CDR2 YFSETQ. The CDR3 contains 14 residues. V was pared by 6 bases and J by 0 bases, with 11 bases between. CDR3: CASMGGASTDTQYF. Written as DNA, the CDR3 is TGCGCCAGCATGGGGGGGGCCAGCACAGATACGCAGTATTTT.